The 2 T cell receptor beta chains given below trace back to one sample, sequenced in a study of T cell repertoires in cytomegalovirus infection. TCRdb redid the calling of the reads with MiXCR, one entry per CDR3 protein. The data contain 400,000 to 550,000 distinct CDR3 sequences, around 11% of them singletons. The sample was PBMCs. The receptors were gathered from a human donor in good health (CMV status not recorded). Some clones in this sample may be carry-over from other donors' samples.

This clonotype was picked up many times. The V and J genes are TRBV5-4 and TRBJ1-1; TRBD1 matches 8 bases. The V gene end was trimmed by 3 bases and the J gene end by 3 bases; junction bases not matched to a gene: 10. In germline, CDR1 is SGHNT, CDR2 YYREEE (reference sequence). The CDR3 covers 16 residues. CDR3 amino acids: CASSSGQGGSDTEAFF. The CDR3 DNA reads as TGTGCCAGCAGCTCCGGACAGGGTGGATCGGACACTGAAGCTTTCTTT. The full variable domain, in which reference TRBV5-4 and TRBJ1-1 provide the parts outside the CDR3, is ETGVTQSPTHLIKTRGQQVTLRCSSQSGHNTVSWYQQALGQGPQFIFQYYREEENGRGNFPPRFSGLQFPNYSSELNVNALELDDSALYLCASSSGQGGSDTEAFFGQGTRLTVV.

This clonotype was counted many times. This chain connects TRBV28 to TRBJ2-3; 11 bases agree with TRBD2. CDR1 is MDHEN, CDR2 SYDVKM, per germline. This CDR3 comprises 15 residues. V gave up 6 bases and J gave up 0 bases; unmatched junction bases: 2. Written as DNA, the CDR3 is TGTGCCAGCAGACTAGCGGGGGATAGCACAGATACGCAGTATTTT. Its translation: CASRLAGDSTDTQYF.